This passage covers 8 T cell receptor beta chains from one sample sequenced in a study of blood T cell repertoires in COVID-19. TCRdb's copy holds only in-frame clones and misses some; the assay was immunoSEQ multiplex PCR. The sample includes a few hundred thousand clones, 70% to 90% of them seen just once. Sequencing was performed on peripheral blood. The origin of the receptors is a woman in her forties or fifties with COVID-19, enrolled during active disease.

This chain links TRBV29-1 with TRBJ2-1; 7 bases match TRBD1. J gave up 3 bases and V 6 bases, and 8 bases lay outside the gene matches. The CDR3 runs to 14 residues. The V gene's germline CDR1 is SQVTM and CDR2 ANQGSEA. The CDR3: CSVPPGTDYNEQFF. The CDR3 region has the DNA TGCAGCGTGCCCCCCGGGACAGACTACAATGAGCAGTTCTTC.

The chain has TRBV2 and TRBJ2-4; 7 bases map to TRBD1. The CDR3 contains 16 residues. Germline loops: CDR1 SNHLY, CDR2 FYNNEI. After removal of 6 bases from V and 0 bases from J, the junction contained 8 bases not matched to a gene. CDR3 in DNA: TGTGCCAGCAGGAGAGAAGAGGGGGCAGCCAAAAACATTCAGTACTTC. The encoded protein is CASRREEGAAKNIQYF.

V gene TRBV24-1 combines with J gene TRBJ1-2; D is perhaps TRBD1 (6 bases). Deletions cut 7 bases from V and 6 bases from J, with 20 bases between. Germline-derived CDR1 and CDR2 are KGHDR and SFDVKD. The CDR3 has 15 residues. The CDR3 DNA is TGTGCCACCAGCGACGGACAGAGTTTTTGGCATGGCTACACCTTC. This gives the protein CATSDGQSFWHGYTF.

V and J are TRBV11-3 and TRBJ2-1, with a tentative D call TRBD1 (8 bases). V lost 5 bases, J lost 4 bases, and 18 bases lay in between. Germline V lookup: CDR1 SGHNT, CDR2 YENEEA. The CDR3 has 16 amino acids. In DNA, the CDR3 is TGTGCCAGCAGCATCTCCGGGGGGACAGGATACAATGAGCAGTTCTTC. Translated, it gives CASSISGGTGYNEQFF.

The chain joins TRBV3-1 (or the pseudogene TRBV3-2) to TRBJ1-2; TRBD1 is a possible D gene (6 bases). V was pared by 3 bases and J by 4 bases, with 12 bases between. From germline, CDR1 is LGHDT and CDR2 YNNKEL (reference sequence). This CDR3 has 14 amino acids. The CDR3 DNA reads TGTGCCAGCAGCCATACAGGGCTGGGCTATGGCTACACCTTC. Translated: CASSHTGLGYGYTF.

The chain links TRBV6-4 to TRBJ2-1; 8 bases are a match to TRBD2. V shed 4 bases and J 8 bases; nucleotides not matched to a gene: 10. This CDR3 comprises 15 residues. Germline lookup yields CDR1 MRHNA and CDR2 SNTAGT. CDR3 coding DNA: TGTGCCAGCAGTGCCTTAGCGGGAATTCGGGATGAGCAGTTCTTC. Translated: CASSALAGIRDEQFF.

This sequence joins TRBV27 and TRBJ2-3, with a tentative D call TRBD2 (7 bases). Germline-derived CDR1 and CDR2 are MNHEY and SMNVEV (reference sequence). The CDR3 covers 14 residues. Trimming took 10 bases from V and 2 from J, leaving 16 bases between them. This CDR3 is CATGRGLYTDTQYF. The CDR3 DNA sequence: TGTGCCACAGGGAGGGGGTTATACACAGATACGCAGTATTTT.

The CDR3 sequence: CASSPTGNRQPQHF. CDR3 in DNA: TGTGCCAGTAGTCCGACAGGGAATCGTCAGCCCCAGCATTTT. The chain uses TRBV19 and TRBJ1-5; 7 bases match TRBD1. The CDR3 length is 14 residues. Losses at the gene ends were 5 bases for V and 6 bases for J; bases not matched to a gene: 7. Germline lookup yields CDR1 LNHDA and CDR2 SQIVND (reference sequence).